The 3 T cell receptor beta chains reported below all come from one sample, sequenced in a study of OX40 agonist ivuxolimab in advanced cancers. Some clones are missing from TCRdb's copy, which holds only in-frame ones; the method was immunoSEQ multiplex PCR. The sample yields approximately 74,000 clones, 88% seen once. Sequencing used CD4+ or CD8+ T cells sorted from blood, obtained in a trial of the OX40 agonist ivuxolimab. The receptor set was obtained from an adult with an advanced solid tumor such as melanoma, head and neck, liver or kidney cancer.

The chain employs TRBV19 and TRBJ2-3; 12 bases fit TRBD2. The CDR3 consists of 16 residues. The V gene's germline CDR1 is LNHDA and CDR2 SQIVND (reference sequence). The ends lost 7 bases at V and 10 bases at J; junction bases unmatched: 15. The chain's CDR3 is CASNKGASGRAEAQYF. The CDR3 coding sequence is TGTGCCAGTAATAAGGGGGCTAGCGGGAGGGCGGAAGCGCAGTATTTT.

As to this clone: The same CDR3 is also encoded by other DNA sequences in this sample. The chain combines TRBV28 with TRBJ2-7; D gene unclear. CDR3 length equals 11 residues. Trimming shortened V by 2 bases and J by 5 bases, and 4 bases separated the two germline ends. Per germline, CDR1 MDHEN and CDR2 SYDVKM. As DNA, the CDR3 is TGTGCCAGCAGTTTAACGAACGAGCAGTACTTC. Its protein product is CASSLTNEQYF.

The gene calls are TRBV6-1 and TRBJ1-2; D gene unclear. The CDR3 is 10 residues long. Trimming shortened V by 4 bases and J by 5 bases, and 2 bases separated the two germline ends. The germline CDR1 and CDR2 sequences are MNHNS and SASEGT. CDR3 amino acids: CASSAYGYTF. CDR3 nucleotide sequence: TGTGCCAGCAGTGCATATGGCTACACCTTC.